The 28 T cell receptor beta chains reported below all come from one sample, sequenced in a study of T cell changes during pregnancy in multiple sclerosis (dated by TCRdb to about 2019). The receptor library was made with the immunoSEQ multiplex PCR assay. Not all clones reach the TCRdb copy of this immuneACCESS table, which keeps in-frame sequences only. Checked studies attribute under half of the gap to unresolved V genes and leave the rest unexplained. Here the sample has about 40,000 clones; 91% occur a single time. The ten largest clonotypes hold 0.73% of the sample. The sample was CD4+ T cells from peripheral blood mononuclear cells, taken before pregnancy. The receptors shown here come from a female donor with multiple sclerosis, enrolled in a pregnancy study.

The rearrangement links TRBV9 to TRBJ2-5; 7 bases line up with TRBD1. This CDR3 region has 15 residues. V lost 4 bases, J lost 2 bases, and 8 bases stayed unmatched. CDR1 is SGDLS, CDR2 YYNGEE, per germline. As DNA, the CDR3 is TGTGCCAGCAGCTCCCGGGACAGTATTCAAGAGACCCAGTACTTC. Protein: CASSSRDSIQETQYF.

V gene TRBV7-2 combines with J gene TRBJ1-1; no clear D. CDR1 and CDR2 from the germline V gene are SGHTA and FQGNSA. Trimming shortened V by 3 bases and J by 5 bases, and 19 bases separated the two germline ends. The CDR3 has 16 residues. The CDR3, as DNA: TGTGCCAGCAGCTTTACCGGGCCGAAGGCGGGAACTGAAGCTTTCTTT. It translates to CASSFTGPKAGTEAFF.

This clone was detected only once. CDR3 region: CASRQGAEKLFF. DNA of the CDR3: TGTGCCAGCAGACAGGGGGCAGAAAAACTGTTTTTT. The chain couples TRBV6-5 to TRBJ1-4; 9 bases match TRBD1. Looked up from germline, CDR1 is MNHEY and CDR2 is SVGAGI. The CDR3 runs 12 residues. The trim removed 6 bases at V and 8 bases at J, leaving 1 base unmatched.

This clone was seen only once. In nucleotides, the CDR3 is TGTGCCAGCAGTTTAATCTCACAGGGTGGCTACACCTTC. It encodes CASSLISQGGYTF. This chain joins TRBV27 and TRBJ1-2; TRBD1 is a possible D gene (6 bases). The V end lost 2 bases, the J end lost 7 bases, and 11 bases lay between the germline ends. CDR1 is MNHEY, CDR2 SMNVEV, per germline (reference sequence). There are 13 residues in the CDR3.

This chain links TRBV19 with TRBJ1-2; 7 positions match TRBD1. Germline V gives CDR1 LNHDA, CDR2 SQIVND (reference sequence). With V trimmed by 3 bases and J by 2 bases, 6 bases remained unmatched. CDR3 length: 15 residues. CDR3 sequence reads: CASSMSTGANYGYTF. In nucleotides, the CDR3 is TGTGCCAGTAGTATGTCTACAGGGGCGAACTATGGCTACACCTTC. Using reference TRBV19 and TRBJ1-2 for the parts outside the CDR3, the full variable domain is DGGITQSPKYLFRKEGQNVTLSCEQNLNHDAMYWYRQDPGQGLRLIYYSQIVNDFQKGDIAEGYSVSREKKESFPLTVTSAQKNPTAFYLCASSMSTGANYGYTFGSGTRLTVV.

The chain uses TRBV9 and TRBJ1-5, with 7 bases aligning to TRBD1. Germline V gives CDR1 SGDLS, CDR2 YYNGEE. The CDR3 is made up of 14 amino acids. J was trimmed by 4 bases and V by 4 bases; bases with no gene match: 5. The CDR3 loop reads CASSLTGINQPQHF. The CDR3 DNA is TGTGCCAGCAGCTTGACAGGGATAAATCAGCCCCAGCATTTT. Combining the CDR3 with reference TRBV9 and TRBJ1-5 gives the whole variable domain DSGVTQTPKHLITATGQRVTLRCSPRSGDLSVYWYQQSLDQGLQFLIQYYNGEERAKGNILERFSAQQFPDLHSELNLSSLELGDSALYFCASSLTGINQPQHFGDGTRLSIL.

V and J are TRBV9 and TRBJ1-2, with D maybe TRBD1 (6 bases). This CDR3 spans 14 amino acids. Per the germline V gene, CDR1 is SGDLS and CDR2 is YYNGEE. V lost 0 bases and J 4 bases, leaving 10 bases between the germline ends. In DNA, the CDR3 is TGTGCCAGCAGCGTAGCGGCACAGGGCTATGGCTACACCTTC. As protein: CASSVAAQGYGYTF.

The chain combines TRBV7-3 with TRBJ2-7; 7 bases line up with TRBD1. The CDR3 has 14 residues. Germline assignment: CDR1 SGHTA and CDR2 FQGTGA. V trimming: 4 bases; J trimming: 3 bases; junction bases outside the gene matches: 6. CDR3 region: CASSSEGTDYEQYF. The CDR3 nucleotides are TGTGCCAGCAGCTCAGAGGGGACAGACTACGAGCAGTACTTC.

This chain connects TRBV5-4 to TRBJ1-1; weak D call: TRBD1 (6 bases). The V and J ends lost 1 base and 3 bases respectively, with 10 bases between them. Germline V lookup: CDR1 SGHNT, CDR2 YYREEE (reference sequence). The CDR3 loop spans 14 amino acids. CDR3 DNA: TGTGCCAGCAGCTTGACCAACAGGGACACTGAAGCTTTCTTT. Protein product: CASSLTNRDTEAFF.

V is TRBV19 and J is TRBJ2-2; D may be TRBD2 (5 bases). Trimming cost V 3 bases and J 1 base, with 12 bases left between them. Looked up from germline, CDR1 is LNHDA and CDR2 is SQIVND (reference sequence). The length of the CDR3 is 16 residues. The chain's CDR3 is CASSISAGLNTGELFF. CDR3 in DNA: TGTGCCAGTAGTATCTCGGCTGGACTGAACACCGGGGAGCTGTTTTTT.

J is TRBJ2-3 and V is TRBV2; 9 nucleotides agree with TRBD2. This CDR3 is built from 14 residues. Germline trimming cut 5 bases from V and 5 bases from J; bases unmatched to any gene: 5. CDR1 is SNHLY and CDR2 is FYNNEI in the germline V gene. CDR3 amino acids: CASSRGGAVDTQYF. In DNA form, the CDR3 reads TGTGCCAGCAGTCGCGGGGGGGCAGTAGATACGCAGTATTTT.

V gene TRBV4-2 combines with J gene TRBJ2-7, with TRBD1 matching over 7 bases. This CDR3 comprises 14 residues. CDR1 LGHNA and CDR2 YNFKEQ come from the germline V gene. V lost 4 bases and J lost 2; bases outside the gene matches: 5. This CDR3 is CASSPQGPAYEQYF. In nucleotides, the CDR3 is TGTGCCAGCAGCCCACAGGGGCCAGCCTACGAGCAGTACTTC.

The chain joins TRBV6-6 to TRBJ2-5, with D perhaps matching TRBD1 (6 bases). Germline V gene sequence: CDR1 MNHNY, CDR2 SVGAGI (reference sequence). The V end was cut by 6 bases, the J end by 4 bases, with 15 bases between. This CDR3 is 14 amino acids long. CDR3 sequence (DNA): TGTGCCAGCAGACCCAGACGACAGGCAGAGACCCAGTACTTC. Translated: CASRPRRQAETQYF.

This clone came up once. The chain has TRBV6-5 and TRBJ1-6; TRBD1 aligns across 7 bases. From germline, CDR1 is MNHEY and CDR2 SVGAGI. The CDR3 is 15 amino acids. J lost 8 bases, V lost 2 bases, and 6 bases had no gene match. CDR3 nucleotides: TGTGCCAGCAGTTACAACAGGGGCGATCATTCACCCCTCCACTTT. Translated, it gives CASSYNRGDHSPLHF.

This CDR3 is CASSSTGEGYEQYF. CDR3 nucleotides: TGTGCCAGCAGCTCTACAGGGGAAGGATACGAGCAGTACTTC. J is TRBJ2-7 and V is TRBV5-6, with TRBD1 matching over 7 bases. Germline V gives CDR1 SGHDT, CDR2 YYEEEE. V shed 3 bases, J shed 4 bases, and the junction held 7 bases outside the gene matches. The CDR3 contains 14 residues.

The rearrangement uses TRBV6-1 and TRBJ2-2; perhaps TRBD2 as D (6 bases). CDR1 and CDR2 from the germline V gene are MNHNS and SASEGT. V was pared by 7 bases and J by 0 bases, with 12 bases between. The CDR3 loop spans 15 amino acids. The CDR3 DNA sequence: TGTGCCAGCACCCAGGGACTTCCGAACACCGGGGAGCTGTTTTTT. This sequence encodes CASTQGLPNTGELFF.

The V call is TRBV4-2, the J call TRBJ2-7, with D perhaps matching TRBD1 (6 bases). Trimming removed 1 base at V and 0 bases at J, with 19 bases between. CDR1 is LGHNA and CDR2 is YNFKEQ in the germline V gene. This CDR3 has 18 residues. The CDR3 is CASSQAAIGQSFSYEQYF. The CDR3 coding sequence is TGTGCCAGCAGCCAAGCCGCCATCGGACAGTCCTTCTCCTACGAGCAGTACTTC.

The chain couples TRBV4-1 to TRBJ1-2, with TRBD1 matching over 8 bases. Germline values: CDR1 MGHRA, CDR2 YSYEKL. With 1 base clipped from V and 1 base from J, the junction kept 5 bases outside the gene matches. This CDR3 is 16 amino acids long. CDR3 in amino acids: CASSQVRTGNNYGYTF. The DNA for the CDR3 is TGCGCCAGCAGCCAAGTCCGGACAGGGAATAACTATGGCTACACCTTC.

The V call is TRBV7-3, the J call TRBJ2-3; 8 nucleotides align to TRBD2. V gave up 5 bases and J gave up 5 bases; unmatched junction bases: 6. Germline values: CDR1 SGHTA, CDR2 FQGTGA. The CDR3 loop spans 14 amino acids. Here the CDR3 DNA reads TGTGCCAGCAGCACCGGGACTAGAGTAGATACGCAGTATTTT. Encoded protein: CASSTGTRVDTQYF.

This clone was picked up one time. The rearrangement uses TRBV7-9 and TRBJ2-7; maybe TRBD2 (6 bases). The ends were cut back, 5 bases at V and 2 bases at J, with 19 bases in the middle. In germline, CDR1 is SEHNR, CDR2 FQNEAQ (reference sequence). The CDR3 is 16 residues long. The CDR3 sequence: CASSARGLPRAYEQYF. The CDR3 nucleotides are TGTGCCAGCAGCGCCCGGGGACTCCCTCGCGCCTACGAGCAGTACTTC.

CDR3 sequence: CASSYGGADITQPQHF. CDR3 bases: TGTGCCAGCAGTTACGGGGGGGCGGATATTACACAGCCCCAGCATTTT. The chain recombines TRBV6-6 with TRBJ1-5, with a tentative D call TRBD1 (6 bases). The V end was cut by 2 bases, the J end by 7 bases, with 18 bases between. The CDR3 is 16 residues long. The germline V gene has CDR1 MNHNY and CDR2 SVGAGI (reference sequence).

CDR3 sequence: CASSLVYEQFF. The CDR3 nucleotides are TGTGCCAGCAGCTTAGTCTATGAGCAGTTCTTC. The chain recombines TRBV7-2 with TRBJ2-1; D is unclear. The CDR3 runs 11 residues. CDR1 SGHTA and CDR2 FQGNSA come from the germline V gene. V was clipped by 1 base and J by 8 bases, with 3 bases between them.

This rearrangement joins TRBV4-3 to TRBJ2-7; D is ambiguous. V lost 2 bases to trimming and J lost 4 bases, with 6 bases between them. This CDR3 contains 12 residues. Germline CDR1 reads LGHNA; CDR2 reads YSLEER. The CDR3 spells CASSQTGYEQYF. As DNA, the CDR3 is TGCGCCAGCAGCCAAACTGGTTACGAGCAGTACTTC.

The chain links TRBV4-2 to TRBJ2-5; 9 bases fit TRBD2. This CDR3 is built from 16 residues. With 0 bases clipped from V and 4 bases from J, the junction kept 6 bases outside the gene matches. The V gene's germline CDR1 is LGHNA and CDR2 YNFKEQ. The CDR3 reads CASSQDSSGVGETQYF. Here the CDR3 DNA reads TGTGCCAGCAGCCAAGATTCTAGCGGGGTGGGAGAGACCCAGTACTTC.

V usage is TRBV19 and J usage is TRBJ2-3, with TRBD1 matching over 10 bases. Germline CDR1 is LNHDA and CDR2 is SQIVND (reference sequence). The CDR3 spans 13 residues. V was pared by 7 bases and J by 5 bases, with 3 bases of the junction left unmatched. In nucleotides, the CDR3 is TGTGCCAGTAAGGGACAGGGGAGAGATACGCAGTATTTT. It specifies CASKGQGRDTQYF.

The chain has TRBV2 and TRBJ1-1; tentatively, D is TRBD1 (6 bases). The V end was cut by 0 bases, the J end by 3 bases, with 11 bases between. Germline V gene data show CDR1 as SNHLY and CDR2 as FYNNEI. The CDR3 has 15 residues. The CDR3 region is CASSEAWGPDTEAFF. Written as DNA, the CDR3 is TGTGCCAGCAGTGAAGCTTGGGGGCCGGACACTGAAGCTTTCTTT.

V usage is TRBV5-6 and J usage is TRBJ1-6, with 7 positions matching TRBD1. Germline lookup yields CDR1 SGHDT and CDR2 YYEEEE. V shed 2 bases and J 7 bases; nucleotides not matched to a gene: 9. The CDR3 covers 16 residues. The DNA for the CDR3 is TGTGCCAGCAGCTTTTGGACAGGTCTTTACAATTCACCCCTCCACTTT. Translating it yields CASSFWTGLYNSPLHF.

Of note for this clone: One junction end does not reproduce the germline sequence, and a read error may be involved. The chain couples TRBV7-7 to TRBJ2-2; TRBD1 matches at 9 bases. The CDR3 length is 16 residues. In germline, CDR1 is SSHAT, CDR2 FNYEAQ (reference sequence). The CDR3 here is CASSMTGGGNTGELFF. The DNA for the CDR3 is TGTGCTAGCAGCATGACAGGGGGAGGTAACACCGGGGAGCTGTTTTTT.